This TCR beta chain came from a study of blood T cell repertoires in COVID-19. Study context: Both acute and convalescent COVID-19 samples were obtained from the United States, Italy and Spain. Sources were T cells, B-cell-depleted T cells, or PBMCs; the material itself was cDNA or gDNA.

Per the original methods: The authors estimated nucleated cell counts from reference gene primer amplification. TCRdb keeps only in-frame clones here, not all; method: immunoSEQ multiplex PCR. V and J calls plus clone size are reproduced from that table; the DNA served to infer D and trimming. The sample shows about 200,000 clones, around 82% of them seen only once. Per germline, CDR1 SGHVS and CDR2 FNYEAQ. Trimming stripped 5 bases from V and 7 bases from J, with 17 bases between. The CDR3 contains 14 residues. Material for sequencing was peripheral blood. The chain carries TRBV7-6 and TRBJ1-1, with D tentatively TRBD1 (6 bases). The clonotype originates from a woman in her thirties or forties with acute or convalescent COVID-19. CDR3 in amino acids: CASSTQGTDFEAFF. CDR3 sequence (DNA): TGTGCCAGCAGCACCCAGGGGACGGACTTTGAAGCTTTCTTT.